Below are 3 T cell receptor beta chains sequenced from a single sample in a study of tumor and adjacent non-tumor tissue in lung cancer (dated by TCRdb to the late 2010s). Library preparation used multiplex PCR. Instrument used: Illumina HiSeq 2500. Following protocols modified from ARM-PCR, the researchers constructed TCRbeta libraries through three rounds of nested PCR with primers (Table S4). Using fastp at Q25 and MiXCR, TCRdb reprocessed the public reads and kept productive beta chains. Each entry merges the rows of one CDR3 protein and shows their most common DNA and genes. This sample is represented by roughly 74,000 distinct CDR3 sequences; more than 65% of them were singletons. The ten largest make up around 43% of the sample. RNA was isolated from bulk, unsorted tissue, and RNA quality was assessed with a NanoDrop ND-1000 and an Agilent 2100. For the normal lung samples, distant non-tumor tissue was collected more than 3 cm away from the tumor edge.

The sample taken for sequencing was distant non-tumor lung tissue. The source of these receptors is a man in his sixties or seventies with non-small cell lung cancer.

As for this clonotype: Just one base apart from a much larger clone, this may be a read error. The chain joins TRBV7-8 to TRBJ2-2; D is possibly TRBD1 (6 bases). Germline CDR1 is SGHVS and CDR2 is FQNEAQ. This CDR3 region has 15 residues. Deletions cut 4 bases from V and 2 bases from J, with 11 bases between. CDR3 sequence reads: CASSSGTINTGELFF. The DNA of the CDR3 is TGTGCCAGCAGCTCTGGGACAATCAACACCGGGGAGCTGTTTTTT. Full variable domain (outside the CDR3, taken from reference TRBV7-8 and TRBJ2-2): GAGVSQSPRYKVAKRGQDVALRCDPISGHVSLFWYQQALGQGPEFLTYFQNEAQLDKSGLPSDRFFAERPEGSVSTLKIQRTQQEDSAVYLCASSSGTINTGELFFGEGSRLTVL.

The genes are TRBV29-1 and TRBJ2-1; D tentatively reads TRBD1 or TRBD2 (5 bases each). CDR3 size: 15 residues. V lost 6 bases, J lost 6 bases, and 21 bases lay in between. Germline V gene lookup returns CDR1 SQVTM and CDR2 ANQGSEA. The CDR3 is CSVTLGGSRINEQFF. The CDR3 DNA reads TGCAGCGTGACCCTTGGGGGTAGCAGGATCAATGAGCAGTTCTTC.

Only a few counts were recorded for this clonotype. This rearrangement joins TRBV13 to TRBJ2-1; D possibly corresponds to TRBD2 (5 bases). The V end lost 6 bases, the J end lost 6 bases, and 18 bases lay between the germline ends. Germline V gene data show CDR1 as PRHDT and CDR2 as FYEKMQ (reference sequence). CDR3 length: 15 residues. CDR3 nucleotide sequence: TGTGCCAGCAGTTACGGGGTGCTCAAGCTCAATGAGCAGTTCTTC. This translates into CASSYGVLKLNEQFF.